This TCR beta chain came from a study of CD8 T cells in ankylosing spondylitis. Study outcomes and limitations: Disease-associated clones were reportedly significantly overrepresented in matched ankylosing spondylitis synovial fluid. CD8+ by phenotype, disease-linked clones were relatively rare in peripheral blood.

Turning to this clonotype: Its specificity is unknown.

TCRdb reprocessed the 5' RACE reads via MiXCR and lists one record per CDR3 protein. The sample comprises about 260,000 distinct CDR3 sequences, 20% to 30% of which are singletons, and around 0.64% rests with the top ten. The V gene's germline CDR1 is DFQATT and CDR2 SNEGSKA (reference sequence). Trimming cost V 1 base and J 1 base, with 17 bases left between them. The CDR3 has 16 residues. Sequencing used blood, either unsorted or a sorted T cell fraction (not recorded which). The TCR was taken from a male donor with ankylosing spondylitis or in good health (not recorded which). V is TRBV20-1 and J is TRBJ2-7; TRBD2 is a possible D gene (5 bases). CDR3 DNA sequence: TGCAGTGCTAGAGTAGGAGAGTCGGGGTTATCCTACGAGCAGTACTTC. Translated: CSARVGESGLSYEQYF.